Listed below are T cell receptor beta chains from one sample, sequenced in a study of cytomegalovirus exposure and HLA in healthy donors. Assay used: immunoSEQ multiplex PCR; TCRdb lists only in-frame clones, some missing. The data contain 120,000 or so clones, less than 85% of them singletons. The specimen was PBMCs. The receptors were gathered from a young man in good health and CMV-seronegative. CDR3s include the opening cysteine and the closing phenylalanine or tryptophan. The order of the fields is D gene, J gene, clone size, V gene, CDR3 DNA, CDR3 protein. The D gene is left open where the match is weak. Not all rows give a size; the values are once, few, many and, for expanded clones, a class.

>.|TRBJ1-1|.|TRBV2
TGTGCCAGCTCACAGGGTTTTCTCACTGAAGCTTTCTTT
CASSQGFLTEAFF
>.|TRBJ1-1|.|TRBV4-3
TGCGCCAGCAGCCAATCGGCGGCACCTAGAAACACTGAAGCTTTCTTT
CASSQSAAPRNTEAFF
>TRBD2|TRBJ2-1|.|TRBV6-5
TGTGCCACTTTCCGGGGGACTAGTCTTTACAATGAGCAGTTCTTC
CATFRGTSLYNEQFF
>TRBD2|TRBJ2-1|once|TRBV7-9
TGTGCCAGCAGCTTAAGTGGGCTAGCGGGGTACAATGAGCAGTTCTTC
CASSLSGLAGYNEQFF
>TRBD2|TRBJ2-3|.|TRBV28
TGTGCCAGCAACCAACTAGCGGGAGAGAGCACAGATACGCAGTATTTT
CASNQLAGESTDTQYF
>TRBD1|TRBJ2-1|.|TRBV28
TGTGCCAGCATCCCCCCAGGGGACAGGGCCAATGAGCAGTTCTTC
CASIPPGDRANEQFF
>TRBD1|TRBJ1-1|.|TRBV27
TGTGCCAGCATCCCCGTCGGGAGGGGGCCTGTTCTCACTGAAGCTTTCTTT
CASIPVGRGPVLTEAFF
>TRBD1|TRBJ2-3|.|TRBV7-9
TGTGCCAGCAGCCCAGAAACAGGGGCAGATACGCAGTATTTT
CASSPETGADTQYF
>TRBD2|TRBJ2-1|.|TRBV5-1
TGCGCCAGCAGCTTGCCACGGGAGGGAAATGAGCAGTTCTTC
CASSLPREGNEQFF
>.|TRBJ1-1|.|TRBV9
TGTGCCAGCAGCGTAGGCGGCAGGGAAGGCACTGAAGCTTTCTTT
CASSVGGREGTEAFF
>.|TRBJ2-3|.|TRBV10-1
TGCGCCACCAACCCAGGGGGCACAGATACGCAGTATTTT
CATNPGGTDTQYF
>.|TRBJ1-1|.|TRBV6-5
TGTGCCAGCAGTTACTCAATCCGGGGAGACACTGAAGCTTTCTTT
CASSYSIRGDTEAFF
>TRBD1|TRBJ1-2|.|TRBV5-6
TGTGCCAGCAGCGCAGGGAACAGGGGGGCCATTCCCTACCCCTTC
CASSAGNRGAIPYPF
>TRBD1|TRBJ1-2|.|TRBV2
TGTGCCAGCAATCCGGGACAGGGCTATCCTTTAAACTATGGCTACACCTTC
CASNPGQGYPLNYGYTF
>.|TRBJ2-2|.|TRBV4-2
TGTGCCAGCAGCCAAGACAGGGCAATCGGGGAGCTGTTTTTT
CASSQDRAIGELFF
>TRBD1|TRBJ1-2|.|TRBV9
TGTGCCAGCAGCACCAGACGGACAGGGACCTATGGCTACACCTTC
CASSTRRTGTYGYTF
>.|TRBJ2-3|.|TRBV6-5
TGTGCCAGCAGTTACTCCCCGCGGCCAGCAGATACGCAGTATTTT
CASSYSPRPADTQYF
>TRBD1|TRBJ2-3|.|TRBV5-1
TGCGCCAGCAGCTTTGGACAGGGGCGAGATACGCAGTATTTT
CASSFGQGRDTQYF
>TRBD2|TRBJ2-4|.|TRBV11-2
TGTGCCAGCAGCTCGCGGGGGGGGAGAAACATTCAGTACTTC
CASSSRGGRNIQYF
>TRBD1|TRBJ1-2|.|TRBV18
TGTGCCAGCTCAGACCAGGGGGCGCGTGGCTACACCTTC
CASSDQGARGYTF
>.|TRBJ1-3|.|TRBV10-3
TGTGCCATCAGTGATCGGGTACGAAAGAACCGGGACAAAGACTCTGGAAACACCATATATTTT
CAISDRVRKNRDKDSGNTIYF
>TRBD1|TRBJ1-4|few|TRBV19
TGTGCCAGTACCACGACAGGGGGGACTGAAAAACTGTTTTTT
CASTTTGGTEKLFF
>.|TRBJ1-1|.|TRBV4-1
TGCGCCAGCAGCCAACCGCGCGGGGTAGGGGAAACTGAAGCTTTCTTT
CASSQPRGVGETEAFF
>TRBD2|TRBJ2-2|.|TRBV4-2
TGTGCCAGCAGCCAAGAAACTAGCGGGAGGAACACCGGGGAGCTGTTTTTT
CASSQETSGRNTGELFF
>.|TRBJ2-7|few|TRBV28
TGTGCCAGCAGTTTCGGGGGAACCTACGAGCAGTACTTC
CASSFGGTYEQYF
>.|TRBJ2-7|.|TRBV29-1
TGCAGCGTTGTTGGCCGGAGGACTACTACCGAGCAGTACTTC
CSVVGRRTTTEQYF
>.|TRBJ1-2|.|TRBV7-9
TGTGCCAGCAGCTTAGGAGGGTCCGTGGCCAACTATGGCTACACCTTC
CASSLGGSVANYGYTF
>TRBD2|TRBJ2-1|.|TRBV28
TGTGCCAGCACGTTAAGCGGGGGGAGCGGTAATGAGCAGTTCTTC
CASTLSGGSGNEQFF
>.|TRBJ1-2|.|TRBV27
TGTGCCAGCAGTGGAACAGGGTGGGGCTATGGCTACCCCTTC
CASSGTGWGYGYPF
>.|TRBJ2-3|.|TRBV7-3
TGTGCCAGCAGCTTATCTAGCACAGATACGCAGTATTTT
CASSLSSTDTQYF
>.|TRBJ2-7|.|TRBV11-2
TGTGCCAGCAGCATAACCGGGACATACTTCTACGAGCAGTACTTC
CASSITGTYFYEQYF
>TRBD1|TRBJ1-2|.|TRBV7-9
TGTGCCAGCAGCAACCTCACCCGGACAGGGGCTAACTATGGCTACACCTTC
CASSNLTRTGANYGYTF
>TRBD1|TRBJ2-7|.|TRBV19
TGTGCCAGTACCACAATAGAGGGGGCCGAGCAGTACTTC
CASTTIEGAEQYF
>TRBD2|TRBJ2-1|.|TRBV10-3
TGTGCCATCACCGGGACTAGTTTCGATGAGCAGTTCTTC
CAITGTSFDEQFF
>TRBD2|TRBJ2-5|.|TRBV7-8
TGTGCCAGCAGCTTACAGTCCCTCAACCTAGCGGAAGAGACCCAGTACTTC
CASSLQSLNLAEETQYF
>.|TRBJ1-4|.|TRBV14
TGTGCCAGCAGCCATCCGGGTGAAAAACTGTTTTTT
CASSHPGEKLFF
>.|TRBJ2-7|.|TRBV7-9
TGTGCCAGCAGCAGTGCGCCTGGGGGCTTAGGCTACGAGCAGTACTTC
CASSSAPGGLGYEQYF
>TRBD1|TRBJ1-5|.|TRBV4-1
TGCGCCAGCAGCCCGGGACAGGGACTTAATCAGCCCCAGAATTTT
CASSPGQGLNQPQNF
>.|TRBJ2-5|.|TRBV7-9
TGTGCCAGCAGCTTTGTCGGCCAAGAGACCCAGTACTTC
CASSFVGQETQYF
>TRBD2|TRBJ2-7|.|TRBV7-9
TGTGCCAGCAGCCTCGGGGGGAGGGCCTTCGAGCAGTACTTC
CASSLGGRAFEQYF
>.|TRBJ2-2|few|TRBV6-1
TGTGCCAGCAGTGACAGGAACACCGGGGAGCTGTTTTTT
CASSDRNTGELFF
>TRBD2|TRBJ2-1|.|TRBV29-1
TGCAGCGTTGACTTAGCGGGAGACGATGAGCAGTTCTTC
CSVDLAGDDEQFF
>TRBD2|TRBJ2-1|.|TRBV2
TGTGCCAGCAGTGAATTAGCGGGAGGGCCTAATGAGCAGTTCTTC
CASSELAGGPNEQFF
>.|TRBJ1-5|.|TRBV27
TGTGCCAGCAGTGTGACAGGTATCGGACAGCCCCAGCATTTT
CASSVTGIGQPQHF
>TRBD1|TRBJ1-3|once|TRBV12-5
TGTGCTAGTGGTTTGCAGACAGGGAACACCATATATTTT
CASGLQTGNTIYF
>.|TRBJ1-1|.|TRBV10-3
TGTGCCATCGGGTCAGGAATGGACACTGAAGCTTTCTTT
CAIGSGMDTEAFF
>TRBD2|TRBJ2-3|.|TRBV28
TGTGCCAGCAGTTTTATACTTTTGGCTAGCGGGAGTTTTGAAGATACGCAGTATTTT
CASSFILLASGSFEDTQYF
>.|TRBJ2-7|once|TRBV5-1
TGCGCCAGCAGCTTTATAAGGACAGACTTATCCTACGAGCAGTACTTC
CASSFIRTDLSYEQYF
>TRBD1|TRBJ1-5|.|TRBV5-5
TGTGCCAGCAGCATATGGACAGGGAATCAGCCCCAGCATTTT
CASSIWTGNQPQHF
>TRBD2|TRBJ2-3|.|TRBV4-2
TGTGCCAGCAGCCAACCGAGCGGGATGGATACGCAGTATTTT
CASSQPSGMDTQYF
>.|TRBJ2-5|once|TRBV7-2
TGTGCCAGCAGCTCTGAGTGGGGACTCGTGGAGACCCAGTACTTC
CASSSEWGLVETQYF
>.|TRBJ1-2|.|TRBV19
TGTGCCAGTAGTATCTCGGCGGGACGGTCTAACTATGGCTACACCTTC
CASSISAGRSNYGYTF
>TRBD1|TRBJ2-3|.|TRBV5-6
TGTGCCAGCAGCTTGCCAGGGGGCCAAGCAGATACGCAGTATTTT
CASSLPGGQADTQYF
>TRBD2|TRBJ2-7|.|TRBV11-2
TGTGCCAGCAGCTTAGGAGCAGCAGCGGGAGTTTACGAGCAGTACTTC
CASSLGAAAGVYEQYF
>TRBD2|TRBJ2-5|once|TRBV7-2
TGTGCCAGCAGCTACGGTGGGACTAGCGGGCCCCAAGAGACCCAGTACTTC
CASSYGGTSGPQETQYF